This T cell receptor beta chain was documented in a study of shared clonotypes between healthy human individuals. At the level of the study: The study drew on a couple of women and a few men aged 18 to 49 as donors.

Sequencing was performed with immunoSEQ multiplex PCR; in TCRdb, only in-frame clones are kept and a portion is missing. The profile shows a few million clones, just over 90% of them singletons. Germline CDR1 and CDR2: MNHEY and SMNVEV (reference sequence). V was shortened by 1 base and J by 4 bases, with 10 bases between the two germline ends. The length of the CDR3 is 14 residues. This clone was recorded a few times. The antigen is not known. Findings and limits, study-wide: Non-shared clonotypes displayed generation probabilities falling below those of clonotypes present in all four donors.

This receptor was identified in a young man in good health. Some clones in this sample may be carry-over from other donors' samples. The chain couples TRBV27 to TRBJ1-1; D is possibly TRBD1 (5 bases). The material sequenced was naive CD4+ T cells from PBMCs. Subset specified: CD45RA+ positively selected. In DNA form, the CDR3 reads TGTGCCAGCAGTTTATACAGAGGGGCCACTGAAGCTTTCTTT. Translation: CASSLYRGATEAFF.